This T cell receptor (beta chain) came from a study of shared clonotypes between healthy human individuals. Study-wide background: Participating donors consisted of a couple of women and a few men aged 18 to 49. General study findings and limits: A generally larger estimated richness was seen in naive subsets than in memory subsets.

From germline, CDR1 is SGHAT and CDR2 FQNNGV. The ends were cut back, 5 bases at V and 1 base at J, with 11 bases in the middle. CDR3 length: 14 residues. In the naive CD8 group, cells lacked CD45RO and were positively selected for CCR7, so terminally differentiated effector memory CD45RA+ cells were left out. Donors included only healthy HIV-negative adults lacking recent acute infections or vaccinations. Original processing methods: Junction-only immunoSEQ sequences carried no quality scores, so filtering differed. Assay: immunoSEQ multiplex PCR; the TCRdb copy retains only in-frame clones and omits some. D and trimming come from the DNA, and the V and J calls and clone size come from that table. In the table there are roughly 1,800,000 clones, about 95% of which are singletons. In the case of this clone: Its matching antigen is unknown.

The material sequenced was naive CD8+ T cells sorted from blood. The sequence was collected from a man between 18 and 29 years old in good health. The chain recombines TRBV11-2 with TRBJ1-1; no clear D. DNA of the CDR3: TGTGCCAGCAGCAACATACACCCGAACACTGAAGCTTTCTTT. This codes for CASSNIHPNTEAFF.